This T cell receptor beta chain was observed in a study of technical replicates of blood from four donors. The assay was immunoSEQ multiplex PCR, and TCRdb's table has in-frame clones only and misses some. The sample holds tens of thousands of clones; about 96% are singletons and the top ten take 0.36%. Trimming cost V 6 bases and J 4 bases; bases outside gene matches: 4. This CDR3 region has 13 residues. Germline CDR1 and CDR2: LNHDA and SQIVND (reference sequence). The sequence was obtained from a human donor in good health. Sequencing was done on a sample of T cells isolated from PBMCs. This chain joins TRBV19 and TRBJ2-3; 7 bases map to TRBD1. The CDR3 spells CASRTGLPDTQYF. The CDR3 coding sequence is TGTGCCAGTAGGACAGGGCTTCCAGATACGCAGTATTTT.